Included here is one T cell receptor (beta chain) sequence, with context. Trimming cost V 5 bases and J 1 base, with 8 bases left between them. Germline lookup yields CDR1 SGHTA and CDR2 FQGTGA. The CDR3 spans 13 residues. The data were produced by immunoSEQ multiplex PCR, yet TCRdb's version contains in-frame clones alone and is incomplete. The table shows 250,000 or so clones, with about 88% occurring only once. This record comes from a study of blood T cell repertoires in COVID-19. Study in general: Sample material is recorded as cDNA or gDNA derived from T cells, B-cell-depleted T cells, or PBMCs.

This sequence joins TRBV7-3 and TRBJ1-1; D is unclear. Sequencing was performed on PBMCs or T cells enriched from blood (not recorded which). The receptor was isolated from a woman aged 50 to 60 who had recovered from COVID-19. The CDR3 bases are TGTGCCAGCAGCGCGACTCCGAACACTGAAGCTTTCTTT. Amino acid sequence: CASSATPNTEAFF.